This T cell receptor beta chain is from a study of cytomegalovirus exposure and HLA in healthy donors. Findings and caveats of the study: Overall, under 200 TCR beta chains were annotated as cytomegalovirus-associated.

A remark on this clone: Its antigen remains unidentified.

60 Vbeta and 13 Jbeta primers were used in PCR. Only in-frame clones appear in the TCRdb table, and some are missing; sequencing was by immunoSEQ multiplex PCR. This repertoire includes some 130,000 clones. Deletions cut 7 bases from V and 0 bases from J, with 6 bases between. The germline V gene has CDR1 MDHEN and CDR2 SYDVKM. The CDR3 contains 13 residues. This receptor was identified in a middle-aged woman in good health and CMV-seronegative. The sequencing input was PBMCs. The rearrangement uses TRBV28 and TRBJ2-2; D remains ambiguous. CDR3 residues: CASTMSNTGELFF. The CDR3 coding sequence is TGTGCCAGCACCATGTCGAACACCGGGGAGCTGTTTTTT.